Listed here are 26 T cell receptor beta chains from one sample, sequenced in a study of blood T cell repertoires in COVID-19. Assay used: immunoSEQ multiplex PCR; TCRdb lists only in-frame clones, some missing. The sample records over 100,000 clones, approximately 89% being singletons. The sequenced sample consisted of peripheral blood. These receptors were taken from a woman between 65 and 79 years old with COVID-19, enrolled during active disease.

The V call is TRBV10-3, the J call TRBJ1-6; no clear D. The germline V gene encodes CDR1 ENHRY and CDR2 SYGVKD. CDR3 length: 15 residues. V was cut by 9 bases and J by 9 bases, with 21 bases left in between. In nucleotides, the CDR3 is TGTGCCATTCGACACCAAAACGAAGGCAGTTCACCCCTCCACTTT. It codes for CAIRHQNEGSSPLHF.

The J gene is TRBJ1-5, the V gene TRBV27; 10 nucleotides agree with TRBD1. Germline lookup yields CDR1 MNHEY and CDR2 SMNVEV (reference sequence). The V segment lost 5 bases and the J segment 3 bases; nucleotides outside the gene matches: 13. The CDR3 loop spans 18 amino acids. CDR3 sequence: CASSPSGTGALPNQPQHF. The CDR3 DNA follows: TGTGCCAGCAGTCCCTCCGGGACAGGGGCCCTTCCCAATCAGCCCCAGCATTTT.

V gene TRBV18 combines with J gene TRBJ2-3, with D uncertain. The germline CDR1 and CDR2 sequences are KGHSH and LQKENI. This CDR3 is 13 amino acids long. V was shortened by 0 bases and J by 5 bases, with 6 bases between the two germline ends. The CDR3 bases are TGTGCCAGCTCACCACCGAGTAGAGATACGCAGTATTTT. Translating gives CASSPPSRDTQYF. The full variable domain, with the rest looked up from reference TRBV18 and TRBJ2-3, is NAGVMQNPRHLVRRRGQEARLRCSPMKGHSHVYWYRQLPEEGLKFMVYLQKENIIDESGMPKERFSAEFPKEGPSILRIQQVVRGDSAAYFCASSPPSRDTQYFGPGTRLTVL.

This rearrangement joins TRBV5-6 to TRBJ1-1; no firm D call. CDR3 length: 16 amino acids. Germline loops: CDR1 SGHDT, CDR2 YYEEEE. The germline V and J ends were trimmed by 0 bases and 4 bases, with 16 bases remaining between them. CDR3 residues: CASSLVGLGAGTEAFF. The CDR3 DNA sequence: TGTGCCAGCAGCTTGGTGGGCCTGGGAGCGGGCACTGAAGCTTTCTTT.

V usage is TRBV4-1 and J usage is TRBJ2-3; 7 bases match TRBD2. J was trimmed by 1 base and V by 2 bases; bases with no gene match: 3. The CDR3 has 15 amino acids. CDR1 and CDR2 from the germline V gene are MGHRA and YSYEKL. CDR3 in amino acids: CASSQSSGGTDTQYF. The DNA of the CDR3 is TGCGCCAGCAGCCAAAGCAGCGGGGGCACAGATACGCAGTATTTT.

J is TRBJ1-5 and V is TRBV19; D might be TRBD1 (5 bases). The CDR3 runs to 15 residues. The germline V gene has CDR1 LNHDA and CDR2 SQIVND (reference sequence). The CDR3 region has the DNA TGTGCGTCGCGTGGGGGGGGTAGAGGCAATCAGCCCCAGCATTTT. Translation gives CASRGGGRGNQPQHF.

The chain combines TRBV6-6 with TRBJ1-5; no firm D call. CDR1 and CDR2 from the germline V gene are MNHNY and SVGAGI (reference sequence). The CDR3 runs to 16 residues. V dropped 0 bases and J dropped 1 base, with 10 bases sitting between them. The CDR3: CASSYSEGRSNQPQHF. In DNA, the CDR3 is TGTGCCAGCAGTTACTCTGAGGGTAGGAGCAATCAGCCCCAGCATTTT.

The V call is TRBV7-8, the J call TRBJ1-3, with D possibly matching TRBD1 (6 bases). Germline CDR1 SGHVS, CDR2 FQNEAQ. The CDR3 sequence is 17 residues long. V lost 1 base and J lost 0, with 13 bases in between. Here the CDR3 DNA reads TGTGCCAGCAGCTTAGTGGGCCAGGGGCTCTCTGGAAACACCATATATTTT. It is translated as CASSLVGQGLSGNTIYF.

The genes are TRBV10-1 and TRBJ2-7; possibly TRBD1 for D (6 bases). Trimming took off 5 bases at V and 0 bases at J, with 11 bases between the two ends. Germline V gene sequence: CDR1 WNHNN, CDR2 SYGVQD (reference sequence). This CDR3 spans 14 amino acids. CDR3 region: CASSPDRSSYEQYF. CDR3 DNA: TGCGCCAGCAGTCCCGACAGGAGCTCCTACGAGCAGTACTTC.

The chain uses TRBV2 and TRBJ1-1, with TRBD1 as a possible D gene (5 bases). Germline CDR1 and CDR2: SNHLY and FYNNEI. The CDR3 spans 14 residues. The germline V and J ends were trimmed by 7 bases and 1 base, with 13 bases remaining between them. The CDR3 coding sequence is TGTGCCAGCAACGTGAGGCAGGGGAACACTGAAGCTTTCTTT. Encoded protein: CASNVRQGNTEAFF.

This chain links TRBV28 with TRBJ2-3, with 8 bases that match TRBD2. CDR1 is MDHEN and CDR2 is SYDVKM in the germline V gene. J was trimmed by 1 base and V by 5 bases; bases with no gene match: 8. This CDR3 spans 16 amino acids. In nucleotides, the CDR3 is TGTGCCAGCAGTCTGAGCGGGGGCCGTCGCACAGATACGCAGTATTTT. Amino acids: CASSLSGGRRTDTQYF.

The chain couples TRBV9 to TRBJ2-3; no firm D call. Looked up from germline, CDR1 is SGDLS and CDR2 is YYNGEE. The CDR3 runs 15 residues. V gave up 0 bases and J gave up 5 bases, with 13 bases separating them. The CDR3 coding sequence is TGTGCCAGCAGCGTAGAGCAGCTAGATGGAGATACGCAGTATTTT. This translates into CASSVEQLDGDTQYF.

This chain connects TRBV13 to TRBJ2-7; 9 nucleotides match TRBD1. Germline values: CDR1 PRHDT, CDR2 FYEKMQ (reference sequence). J was trimmed by 3 bases and V by 4 bases; bases with no gene match: 4. The CDR3 consists of 14 residues. The CDR3: CASSSAGQGYEQYF. As DNA, the CDR3 is TGTGCCAGCAGCTCAGCGGGACAGGGCTACGAGCAGTACTTC.

The sample holds a few counts of this clone. V gene TRBV7-9 combines with J gene TRBJ2-1; weak D call: TRBD1 (6 bases). Germline values: CDR1 SEHNR, CDR2 FQNEAQ (reference sequence). Between the trimmed V and J ends, which lost 1 base and 3 bases, there was a span of 16 bases. The CDR3 has 17 residues. The CDR3, as DNA: TGTGCCAGCAGCTTAGGATTAGACCAGGGGAACTACAATGAGCAGTTCTTC. It is translated as CASSLGLDQGNYNEQFF.

This chain links TRBV5-4 with TRBJ2-7, with 7 positions matching TRBD1. This CDR3 has 14 amino acids. V shed 4 bases and J 0 bases; nucleotides not matched to a gene: 4. Germline CDR1 and CDR2: SGHNT and YYREEE (reference sequence). CDR3 nucleotide sequence: TGTGCCAGCAGCCCTGGACAGGACTCCTACGAGCAGTACTTC. This gives the protein CASSPGQDSYEQYF.

The rearrangement joins TRBV10-1 to TRBJ2-1; D might be TRBD2 (5 bases). The germline V and J ends were trimmed by 8 bases and 5 bases, with 13 bases remaining between them. The germline V gene encodes CDR1 WNHNN and CDR2 SYGVQD (reference sequence). The CDR3 runs 13 residues. This CDR3 is CASSGGPNNEQFF. The DNA for the CDR3 is TGCGCCAGCTCCGGAGGACCCAACAATGAGCAGTTCTTC.

The rearrangement links TRBV3-1 (or the pseudogene TRBV3-2) to TRBJ1-1; a possible D gene is TRBD1 (5 bases). The CDR3 covers 13 residues. Germline V CDR1 and CDR2: LGHDT, YNNKEL (reference sequence). The V gene lost 2 bases and the J gene lost 3 bases, with 7 bases spanning the gap. CDR3 sequence reads: CASSQQGYTEAFF. The DNA of the CDR3 is TGTGCCAGCAGCCAACAGGGTTACACTGAAGCTTTCTTT.

V and J are TRBV7-8 and TRBJ2-7; 8 nucleotides match TRBD2. The ends lost 1 base at V and 0 bases at J; junction bases unmatched: 11. The germline CDR1 and CDR2 sequences are SGHVS and FQNEAQ. This CDR3 contains 18 residues. The DNA for the CDR3 is TGTGCCAGCAGCTTAGGAATGACCGGGACTAGACGCTCCTACGAGCAGTACTTC. Translation: CASSLGMTGTRRSYEQYF.

The rearrangement joins TRBV7-9 to TRBJ2-1; 10 positions match TRBD1. With 4 bases clipped from V and 8 bases from J, the junction kept 8 bases outside the gene matches. CDR1 SEHNR and CDR2 FQNEAQ come from the germline V gene (reference sequence). CDR3 length: 15 residues. The CDR3 spells CASSYGQGDGDEQFF. In nucleotides, the CDR3 is TGTGCCAGCAGCTACGGACAGGGGGACGGTGATGAGCAGTTCTTC. The complete variable domain, with remaining parts taken from reference TRBV7-9 and TRBJ2-1, reads DTGVSQNPRHKITKRGQNVTFRCDPISEHNRLYWYRQTLGQGPEFLTYFQNEAQLEKSRLLSDRFSAERPKGSFSTLEIQRTEQGDSAMYLCASSYGQGDGDEQFFGPGTRLTVL.

This chain connects TRBV7-9 to TRBJ1-5; D is ambiguous. This CDR3 is 15 amino acids long. Deletions cut 4 bases from V and 7 bases from J, with 17 bases between. The germline gives CDR1 SEHNR, CDR2 FQNEAQ (reference sequence). CDR3 sequence reads: CASSSANGFGQPQHF. DNA for the CDR3: TGTGCCAGCAGCTCCGCTAACGGGTTCGGACAGCCCCAGCATTTT.

The CDR3: CASSLTNSYEQYF. CDR3 coding DNA: TGCGCCAGCAGCCTCACAAACTCCTACGAGCAGTACTTC. The V gene is TRBV5-1, the J gene TRBJ2-7; no reliable D call. The CDR3 runs to 13 residues. Trimming removed 4 bases at V and 0 bases at J, with 8 bases between. Germline loops: CDR1 SGHRS, CDR2 YFSETQ.

The V gene is TRBV5-1, the J gene TRBJ1-4, with 9 bases that match TRBD1. The V gene's germline CDR1 is SGHRS and CDR2 YFSETQ. The trim removed 4 bases at V and 7 bases at J, leaving 5 bases unmatched. The CDR3 is 14 residues long. Written as DNA, the CDR3 is TGCGCCAGCAGCCTCGGACAGGGGACTGAAAAACTGTTTTTT. This translates into CASSLGQGTEKLFF.

The chain links TRBV2 to TRBJ1-1, with 7 bases aligning to TRBD1. After removal of 1 base from V and 4 bases from J, the junction contained 6 bases not matched to a gene. The CDR3 is made up of 15 amino acids. From germline, CDR1 is SNHLY and CDR2 FYNNEI. CDR3: CASSEGTGRRTEAFF. The CDR3 nucleotides are TGTGCCAGCAGTGAAGGGACAGGACGACGCACTGAAGCTTTCTTT.

This chain joins TRBV28 and TRBJ1-5; 8 bases map to TRBD1. V was clipped by 6 bases and J by 2 bases; unmatched bases: 9. Germline lookup yields CDR1 MDHEN and CDR2 SYDVKM. The length of the CDR3 is 16 residues. The CDR3 region is CASRLGQGARNQPQHF. The CDR3 coding sequence is TGTGCCAGCAGGCTGGGGCAGGGGGCGCGCAATCAGCCCCAGCATTTT.

The V gene is TRBV10-3, the J gene TRBJ2-3, with 8 bases that match TRBD1. Germline V CDR1 and CDR2: ENHRY, SYGVKD. Losses at the gene ends were 3 bases for V and 4 bases for J; bases not matched to a gene: 12. The CDR3 totals 17 residues. The CDR3 sequence is CAISDRAGQGSADTQYF. Here the CDR3 DNA reads TGTGCCATCAGTGATAGAGCCGGACAGGGTTCCGCAGATACGCAGTATTTT.

The chain carries TRBV6-5 and TRBJ1-2; TRBD1 matches 7 bases. The V gene end was trimmed by 6 bases and the J gene end by 4 bases; junction bases not matched to a gene: 5. Germline V gives CDR1 MNHEY, CDR2 SVGAGI. This CDR3 has 13 residues. The CDR3 bases are TGTGCCAGCAGCCCACAGGGGACCTATGGCTACACCTTC. Translating gives CASSPQGTYGYTF.